These 29 T cell receptor beta chains came from one sample sequenced in a study of beta chain features in type 1 diabetes. Reverse transcribing all isolated RNA meant expressed TCRB transcripts were sequenced. The method was immunoSEQ multiplex PCR; TCRdb's version includes in-frame clones alone and lacks a portion of them. The data contain more than 110,000 clones, less than 9% of them singletons. Source material: central memory CD4+ T cells from blood. All receptors derive from a woman in her twenties or thirties in good health.

The gene calls are TRBV6-6 and TRBJ2-6; a weak D match, TRBD1 (6 bases). V shed 4 bases and J shed 0 bases, with 10 bases lying between them. CDR1 is MNHNY, CDR2 SVGAGI, per germline (reference sequence). CDR3 size: 16 residues. DNA for the CDR3: TGTGCCAGCAGTTCAGGGGATAGCTCTGGGGCCAACGTCCTGACTTTC. This translates into CASSSGDSSGANVLTF.

This clone showed up just a few times. This chain joins TRBV7-2 and TRBJ2-3; D not resolved. V dropped 5 bases and J dropped 0 bases, with 9 bases sitting between them. Germline lookup yields CDR1 SGHTA and CDR2 FQGNSA. The CDR3 has 14 amino acids. DNA for the CDR3: TGTGCCAGCAGCGAGCGAACTAGCACAGATACGCAGTATTTT. Protein sequence: CASSERTSTDTQYF.

This clone was seen many times. The chain is built from TRBV7-9 and TRBJ2-5; TRBD2 matches 14 bases. Germline-derived CDR1 and CDR2 are SEHNR and FQNEAQ (reference sequence). The CDR3 extends over 16 amino acids. Losses at the gene ends were 4 bases for V and 3 bases for J; bases not matched to a gene: 4. The CDR3 bases are TGTGCCAGCAGCTCCGGGACTAGCGGGGGAAAAGAGACCCAGTACTTC. This encodes CASSSGTSGGKETQYF. Full variable domain (outside the CDR3, taken from reference TRBV7-9 and TRBJ2-5): DTGVSQNPRHKITKRGQNVTFRCDPISEHNRLYWYRQTLGQGPEFLTYFQNEAQLEKSRLLSDRFSAERPKGSFSTLEIQRTEQGDSAMYLCASSSGTSGGKETQYFGPGTRLLVL.

This clone occurred many times. The chain combines TRBV28 with TRBJ2-2; 12 bases align to TRBD2. The ends lost 5 bases at V and 6 bases at J; junction bases unmatched: 10. From germline, CDR1 is MDHEN and CDR2 SYDVKM. The CDR3 has 17 amino acids. The CDR3 coding sequence is TGTGCCAGCAGTGCCCTGACTAGCGGGAGTACAGCCGGGGAGCTGTTTTTT. This gives the protein CASSALTSGSTAGELFF.

This clone has a handful of counts. Germline is not matched at one junction end, which may reflect a read error. The gene calls are TRBV5-1 and TRBJ1-4; the D gene is possibly TRBD1 (5 bases). Germline CDR1 SGHRS, CDR2 YFSETQ. CDR3 length equals 17 residues. The CDR3 nucleotides read TGCGCCAGCAGCTTGGTACCGAACCGGGACTCTAAGGAAAAACTGTTTTTT. As protein: CASSLVPNRDSKEKLFF.

A few counts support this clone. CDR3 protein: CASSLGVAGGLETQYF. The CDR3 nucleotides are TGTGCCAGCAGCCTAGGGGTAGCGGGAGGTCTGGAGACCCAGTACTTC. This sequence joins TRBV11-3 and TRBJ2-5; TRBD2 matches 10 bases. The CDR3 extends over 16 amino acids. In germline, CDR1 is SGHNT, CDR2 YENEEA. The J segment lost 5 bases and the V segment lost 5 bases, leaving 11 bases of the junction unmatched.

This sequence joins TRBV2 and TRBJ1-5, with 10 bases identical to TRBD1. This CDR3 has 16 residues. Germline CDR1 and CDR2: SNHLY and FYNNEI. V dropped 4 bases and J dropped 2; count of bases not matched to a gene: 5. The CDR3 region is CASSGRQGAGNQPQHF. The CDR3 DNA sequence: TGTGCCAGCAGTGGTAGACAGGGGGCAGGCAATCAGCCCCAGCATTTT. Full variable domain (rest looked up from reference TRBV2 and TRBJ1-5): EPEVTQTPSHQVTQMGQEVILRCVPISNHLYFYWYRQILGQKVEFLVSFYNNEISEKSEIFDDQFSVERPDGSNFTLKIRSTKLEDSAMYFCASSGRQGAGNQPQHFGDGTRLSIL.

A few counts support this clone. The chain combines TRBV11-2 with TRBJ2-6, with unresolved D. V lost 0 bases to trimming and J lost 0 bases, with 6 bases between them. The V gene's germline CDR1 is SGHAT and CDR2 FQNNGV. The CDR3 runs 16 residues. The CDR3 region is CASSLDFLSGANVLTF. The CDR3 DNA reads TGTGCCAGCAGCTTAGATTTTCTCTCTGGGGCCAACGTCCTGACTTTC.

To note about this clone: Sequence at one end of the junction differs from germline and may be a read error. V usage is TRBV4-2 and J usage is TRBJ1-5; the match to TRBD1 covers 7 bases. Germline loops: CDR1 LGHNA, CDR2 YNFKEQ. This CDR3 region has 13 residues. CDR3 residues: CASSEEGQQPQHF. The DNA of the CDR3 is TGTGCCAGCAGCGAAGAGGGACAGCAGCCCCAGCATTTT.

The chain is built from TRBV5-1 and TRBJ2-1; possibly TRBD1 for D (5 bases). Germline V gives CDR1 SGHRS, CDR2 YFSETQ. V was shortened by 0 bases and J by 0 bases, with 10 bases between the two germline ends. This CDR3 has 16 residues. The CDR3 nucleotides are TGCGCCAGCAGCTTGGGGCTCGACAGCTCCTACAATGAGCAGTTCTTC. Translating gives CASSLGLDSSYNEQFF.

This clone was seen only a few times. The rearrangement links TRBV19 to TRBJ1-5, with a weak D call TRBD1 (5 bases). V lost 4 bases to trimming and J lost 7 bases, with 14 bases between them. The CDR3 extends over 14 amino acids. Germline CDR1 is LNHDA and CDR2 is SQIVND (reference sequence). The CDR3 region is CASSTSTDPQPQHF. The CDR3 DNA follows: TGTGCCAGTAGTACCTCGACAGATCCCCAGCCCCAGCATTTT. Using reference TRBV19 and TRBJ1-5 for the parts outside the CDR3, the full variable domain is DGGITQSPKYLFRKEGQNVTLSCEQNLNHDAMYWYRQDPGQGLRLIYYSQIVNDFQKGDIAEGYSVSREKKESFPLTVTSAQKNPTAFYLCASSTSTDPQPQHFGDGTRLSIL.

In its sample, this clone was seen a few times. V and J are TRBV30 and TRBJ1-1; 8 bases are shared with TRBD1. Trimming cost V 3 bases and J 11 bases; bases outside gene matches: 8. The germline gives CDR1 GTSNPN, CDR2 SVGIG (reference sequence). The CDR3 sequence is 12 residues long. The CDR3 nucleotides read TGTGCCTGGAGCCGACAGGGGCCTTTTGCTTTCTTT. The encoded protein is CAWSRQGPFAFF. The full variable domain, rest sourced from reference TRBV30 and TRBJ1-1, is SQTIHQWPATLVQPVGSPLSLECTVEGTSNPNLYWYRQAAGRGLQLLFYSVGIGQISSEVPQNLSASRPQDRQFILSSKKLLLSDSGFYLCAWSRQGPFAFFGQGTRLTVV.

This clone was counted between two and nine times. This chain joins TRBV7-2 and TRBJ2-5, with 10 bases lining up with TRBD1. From germline, CDR1 is SGHTA and CDR2 FQGNSA. The CDR3 runs to 16 residues. V lost 5 bases, J lost 4 bases, and 10 bases stayed unmatched. The CDR3 reads CASSVRTGGRRETQYF. CDR3 sequence (DNA): TGTGCCAGCAGCGTCAGGACAGGGGGGCGGCGAGAGACCCAGTACTTC. The whole variable domain, remainder taken from reference TRBV7-2 and TRBJ2-5, is GAGVSQSPSNKVTEKGKDVELRCDPISGHTALYWYRQSLGQGLEFLIYFQGNSAPDKSGLPSDRFSAERTGGSVSTLTIQRTQQEDSAVYLCASSVRTGGRRETQYFGPGTRLLVL.

V usage is TRBV7-2 and J usage is TRBJ2-7; 8 positions agree with TRBD1. The CDR3 loop spans 15 amino acids. Germline assignment: CDR1 SGHTA and CDR2 FQGNSA. V lost 1 base to trimming and J lost 6 bases; unmatched junction nucleotides: 8. CDR3 residues: CTSSLGPGQGSEQYF. The CDR3 nucleotides are TGTACCAGCAGCTTAGGGCCCGGACAGGGCTCCGAGCAGTACTTC.

There are a few counts of this clone. The rearrangement uses TRBV18 and TRBJ2-5; TRBD2 might be the D (6 bases). Trimming stripped 5 bases from V and 5 bases from J, with 24 bases between. The CDR3 runs 17 residues. Germline-derived CDR1 and CDR2 are KGHSH and LQKENI. The chain's CDR3 is CASSSYPLSGGVETQYF. The CDR3 DNA sequence: TGTGCCAGCTCATCCTACCCCCTATCCGGAGGGGTGGAGACCCAGTACTTC.

This chain uses TRBV6-6 with TRBJ2-1; the match to TRBD2 covers 8 bases. CDR1 is MNHNY, CDR2 SVGAGI, per germline (reference sequence). The V gene end was trimmed by 7 bases and the J gene end by 6 bases; junction bases not matched to a gene: 11. This CDR3 spans 15 amino acids. In nucleotides, the CDR3 is TGTGCCAGCACTGCGCGCCGACTAGCGCGCAATGAGCAGTTCTTC. Protein product: CASTARRLARNEQFF.

This clone was seen a handful of times. V usage is TRBV6-6 and J usage is TRBJ2-5; 7 bases fit TRBD1. The CDR3 length is 14 residues. V lost 4 bases and J lost 10; bases outside the gene matches: 12. Germline lookup yields CDR1 MNHNY and CDR2 SVGAGI (reference sequence). DNA of the CDR3: TGTGCCAGCAGTTCAGGACAGGTTGTGGGATACCAGTACTTC. It translates to CASSSGQVVGYQYF.

This sequence joins TRBV7-8 and TRBJ2-7; the match to TRBD1 covers 8 bases. Germline lookup yields CDR1 SGHVS and CDR2 FQNEAQ. The CDR3 sequence is 15 residues long. Losses at the gene ends were 3 bases for V and 2 bases for J; bases not matched to a gene: 6. In DNA, the CDR3 is TGTGCCAGCAGCTTCCCCCAGGGGGCCGCCTACGAGCAGTACTTC. Protein sequence: CASSFPQGAAYEQYF.

This rearrangement joins TRBV5-1 to TRBJ1-1, with 8 bases identical to TRBD1. The J segment lost 5 bases and the V segment lost 0 bases, leaving 6 bases of the junction unmatched. This CDR3 has 15 residues. Germline V gene sequence: CDR1 SGHRS, CDR2 YFSETQ. CDR3 region: CASSLVPGGLTEAFF. Written as DNA, the CDR3 is TGCGCCAGCAGCTTGGTTCCAGGGGGCCTGACTGAAGCTTTCTTT.

The V and J genes are TRBV5-6 and TRBJ2-1; 9 bases map to TRBD1. This CDR3 spans 15 amino acids. The germline CDR1 and CDR2 sequences are SGHDT and YYEEEE. The V gene end was trimmed by 4 bases and the J gene end by 9 bases; junction bases not matched to a gene: 11. In DNA form, the CDR3 reads TGTGCCAGCAGCGCGGCCGGGACAGGGTTTACTGAGCAGTTCTTC. It codes for CASSAAGTGFTEQFF.

The rearrangement uses TRBV5-1 and TRBJ2-1, with 8 positions matching TRBD2. With 4 bases clipped from V and 1 base from J, the junction kept 4 bases outside the gene matches. The CDR3 loop spans 15 amino acids. Germline V lookup: CDR1 SGHRS, CDR2 YFSETQ. This CDR3 is CASSQIAGSYNEQFF. The CDR3 DNA sequence: TGCGCCAGCAGCCAAATAGCGGGGTCCTACAATGAGCAGTTCTTC.

In this sample, this clone turned up many times. The chain recombines TRBV19 with TRBJ2-5; D possibly corresponds to TRBD2 (5 bases). Germline CDR1 reads LNHDA; CDR2 reads SQIVND (reference sequence). The CDR3 extends over 12 amino acids. V was shortened by 5 bases and J by 5 bases, with 9 bases between the two germline ends. CDR3 nucleotides: TGTGCCAGTAGTGGTGGCGGGGAGACCCAGTACTTC. This sequence encodes CASSGGGETQYF.

This clone was counted only a few times. The V gene is TRBV7-2, the J gene TRBJ2-7; tentative D call: TRBD1 (5 bases). The CDR3 is 15 amino acids. CDR1 is SGHTA, CDR2 FQGNSA, per germline. With 1 base removed from V and 4 bases from J, the gap between germline ends came to 14 bases. The CDR3 DNA sequence: TGTGCCAGCAGCTTAGATCCGCAGGGTCGGTACGAGCAGTACTTC. Its translation: CASSLDPQGRYEQYF.

This chain joins TRBV9 and TRBJ1-2; unclear D gene. Trimming left V 7 bases short and J 8 bases short, with 21 bases between. The CDR3 is 14 residues long. CDR1 is SGDLS, CDR2 YYNGEE, per germline. CDR3 DNA sequence: TGTGCCAGCGCCGGAACCCGCGGAAATTGGGGCTACACCTTC. Its translation is CASAGTRGNWGYTF.

The V call is TRBV7-8, the J call TRBJ1-5; D perhaps matches TRBD1 (5 bases). This CDR3 is built from 15 residues. The germline V gene has CDR1 SGHVS and CDR2 FQNEAQ. V lost 5 bases and J lost 0, with 11 bases in between. The CDR3 reads CASSPTGFSNQPQHF. The CDR3 DNA reads as TGTGCCAGCAGCCCCACAGGATTTAGCAATCAGCCCCAGCATTTT. The variable domain in full, completed from reference TRBV7-8 and TRBJ1-5, reads GAGVSQSPRYKVAKRGQDVALRCDPISGHVSLFWYQQALGQGPEFLTYFQNEAQLDKSGLPSDRFFAERPEGSVSTLKIQRTQQEDSAVYLCASSPTGFSNQPQHFGDGTRLSIL.

This clone has only a few counts. The V gene is TRBV5-1, the J gene TRBJ2-5; 10 bases match TRBD1. Germline V gene data show CDR1 as SGHRS and CDR2 as YFSETQ. The CDR3 spans 15 residues. Trimming cost V 4 bases and J 5 bases; bases outside gene matches: 8. CDR3 coding DNA: TGCGCCAGCAGCCTACAGACAGGGGGCGCCGAGACCCAGTACTTC. This translates into CASSLQTGGAETQYF.

The gene calls are TRBV5-1 and TRBJ2-5; 8 bases fit TRBD2. The CDR3 runs to 15 residues. Germline V CDR1 and CDR2: SGHRS, YFSETQ. Losses at the gene ends were 0 bases for V and 3 bases for J; bases not matched to a gene: 4. The CDR3 protein is CASSLATSVEETQYF. The CDR3 bases are TGCGCCAGCAGCTTGGCGACTAGCGTAGAAGAGACCCAGTACTTC.

V is TRBV30 and J is TRBJ2-5, with D perhaps matching TRBD1 (6 bases). Per germline, CDR1 GTSNPN and CDR2 SVGIG (reference sequence). Between the trimmed V and J ends, which lost 4 bases and 3 bases, there was a span of 12 bases. The CDR3 is 13 residues long. The CDR3 protein is CAWKPRTEETQYF. CDR3 DNA sequence: TGTGCCTGGAAGCCCCGGACAGAAGAGACCCAGTACTTC. Combining the CDR3 with reference TRBV30 and TRBJ2-5 gives the whole variable domain SQTIHQWPATLVQPVGSPLSLECTVEGTSNPNLYWYRQAAGRGLQLLFYSVGIGQISSEVPQNLSASRPQDRQFILSSKKLLLSDSGFYLCAWKPRTEETQYFGPGTRLLVL.

The chain employs TRBV15 and TRBJ2-4; 11 positions match TRBD1. V lost 1 base and J lost 6; bases outside the gene matches: 5. The CDR3 loop spans 16 amino acids. Germline CDR1 reads LNHNV; CDR2 reads YYDKDF (reference sequence). The CDR3 bases are TGTGCCACCAGCAGAGCTCGGACAGGGGGCTTAAACATTCAGTACTTC. The encoded protein is CATSRARTGGLNIQYF. Supplemented by reference TRBV15 and TRBJ2-4, the full variable domain reads DAMVIQNPRYQVTQFGKPVTLSCSQTLNHNVMYWYQQKSSQAPKLLFHYYDKDFNNEADTPDNFQSRRPNTSFCFLDIRSPGLGDTAMYLCATSRARTGGLNIQYFGAGTRLSVL.